This paragraph reports one TCR beta chain. The specificity of this receptor is unknown. Per-nucleotide qualities are absent, and no much larger clonotype sits a single base away. The CDR3 has 15 amino acids, counting the end cysteine and phenylalanine. CDR3 DNA is the only sequence kept; it has 45 bases, read in frame from the first base. V and J lose 8 bases and 0 bases, and a span of 13 bases separates them. The germline V gene encodes CDR1 MNHNS and CDR2 SASEGT. Donors were healthy HIV-negative adults with no recently reported acute infections or vaccinations. Every donor was a Caucasian adult residing in Nashville, Tennessee, USA. CD4+ T cells were enriched by magnetic negative selection, after which naive cells were positively selected on CD45RA and the negative fraction was taken as the memory subset. Blood was obtained by leukapheresis, after which PBMCs were separated by Ficoll-Histopaque density gradient centrifugation and cryopreserved in liquid nitrogen vapor phase. Analytical flow cytometry was used to check the purity and quantity of each magnetically sorted T cell population. Each sorted fraction had its genomic DNA isolated and then quantified by UV absorbance on a Nanodrop 2000c.

This specimen comes from a study of shared clonotypes between healthy human individuals (TCRdb year 2020). With regard to the full study: Three men and a couple of women, aged 18 to 49 years, made up the cohort. Per donor, three plates each were used for CD4 naive and CD4 memory, two for CD8 naive, and one for CD8 memory. To estimate repertoire size and how much clonotypes are shared between individuals, the study performed deep sequencing of blood TCR repertoires from about five healthy adults. To increase sequencing depth and limit assay-specific biases, TCR repertoire library preparation and sequencing were carried out by different laboratories using diverse techniques. Each donor's leukapheresis produced roughly between roughly 0.85 and 9.5 billion PBMCs.

Using the deep immunoSEQ assay, multiplex PCR amplified TCR CDR3 regions from genomic DNA. Extracted genomic DNA from each cell subset was distributed evenly across all wells of several immunoSEQ 96-well plates, and each plate was treated as a replicate. For sorted subsets, each replicate PCR was loaded with 200 ng genomic DNA, equivalent to 32,000 or so T cell genomes. The purified libraries were quantified using a Qubit 3.0 fluorometer, sized with a Bioanalyzer 2100, and then quantified again using the KAPA Library Quantification kit. Every immunoSEQ 96-well plate was sequenced on a dedicated single-read 150-cycle Illumina NextSeq 550 flow cell. Regarding the original processing steps: Because only junctional sequences without quality scores were contained in the immunoSEQ output, filtering matching that applied to full-length reads could not be performed. To assign V/J genes and CDR3, sequences were annotated using PyIR, a Python wrapper for IgBLAST v1.9, with IMGT germline references. Any read was removed if the V/J assignment was weak (E-value above 1e-6), the CDR3 was missing, or the read contained stop codons, out-of-frame junctions, or ambiguous translated residues. A V3J clonotype was defined by an identical inferred V gene, J gene, and CDR3 amino acid sequence. To compute the percentage overlap between repertoires, the number of shared unique clonotypes was divided by the size of the smaller repertoire. RTK rarefaction, the Chao1 estimator, and Recon v2.1 estimates of unobserved clonotypes were used to assess repertoire richness. For all TCRbeta clonotypes obtained by the gDNA method from four donors, generation probabilities were computed with OLGA. Not all clones reach the TCRdb copy of this immuneACCESS table, which keeps in-frame sequences only. Checked studies attribute under half of the gap to unresolved V genes and leave the rest unexplained. V, J and clone size derive from that table, while D and trimming were established from the DNA sequence. The sample includes about 2.4 million clones, with approximately 94% observed a single time. Under 0.15% of the sample belongs to the ten largest clones.

The paper's findings and limits, for the study overall: Pairwise subsampling led to the expectation that sequencing depth would affect the degree of clonotype sharing among donors. Higher generation probabilities were observed for clonotypes shared by all four sorted-subset donors than for non-shared clonotypes. Larger estimated clonotype richness was generally found for naive subsets than for memory subsets. Even with the large sequencing depth, rarefaction of the sorted-subset datasets indicated that sequencing was incomplete. Sampling was restricted to blood, and TCR repertoires in tissues likely differ from the TCR repertoires found in blood. Approximately 4.8% of naive CD4, more than 3% of naive CD8, around 2.3% of memory CD4, and about 0.4% of memory CD8 clonotypes were shared across a few donors. Because the study included a small number of donors, the genetic and exposure-history diversity represented was limited.

The chain is assembled from TRBV6-1 and TRBJ2-2; matching of 6 bases hints at TRBD2 as the D gene. This receptor was taken from a man aged 18 to 30 in good health. Sequences were obtained from naive CD4+ T cells sorted from blood. Interpreted using the paper, the cell subset or site label stands for: CD45RA+ positively selected. The CDR3 reads as follows: CASATGGANTGELFF. The nucleotides read TGTGCCAGCGCCACCGGAGGGGCGAACACCGGGGAGCTGTTTTTT.